A selection of T cell receptor beta chains follows, all from one sample in a study of shared clonotypes between healthy human individuals. Sequencing was performed with immunoSEQ multiplex PCR; in TCRdb, only in-frame clones are kept and a portion is missing. The data contain some 2,100,000 clones, under 97% of them singletons. Sequencing was performed on naive CD4+ T cells sorted from blood. The receptor source for this set is a man aged 18 to 29 in good health. CDR3s include the opening cysteine and the closing phenylalanine or tryptophan. A D gene is named only where the DNA matches it firmly. A clone size is listed for some rows: how often the clone was seen (once, few, many), or a class if it is expanded.

D	J	length	size	V	DNA	CDR3
NA	TRBJ1-5	14	NA	TRBV7-2	TGTGCCAGCAGCAAATGGAGCAGCAATCAGCCCCAGCATTTT	CASSKWSSNQPQHF
TRBD1	TRBJ2-7	15	once	TRBV15	TGTGCCACCAGCAGAGACCTCACGACAGGGCTCAAGCAGTACTTC	CATSRDLTTGLKQYF
TRBD1	TRBJ1-4	14	once	TRBV6-5	TGTGCCAGCAGCACGGGACAGTGGTTGGAAAAACTGTTTTTT	CASSTGQWLEKLFF
NA	TRBJ1-1	12	NA	TRBV10-2	TGCGCCAGCAGTATGGGGGCGACTGAAGCTTTCTTT	CASSMGATEAFF
NA	TRBJ1-2	12	NA	TRBV2	TGTGCCGCTCCGGCTTACCCCTATGGCTACACCTTC	CAAPAYPYGYTF
NA	TRBJ2-3	16	NA	TRBV5-1	TGCGCCAGCAGCCCGGGCCGAGAGGGGAGCACAGATACGCAGTATTTT	CASSPGREGSTDTQYF
NA	TRBJ2-5	14	NA	TRBV10-3	TGTGCCATCAAGAGAGCCAGGGAGGAAGAGACCCAGTACTTC	CAIKRAREEETQYF
NA	TRBJ2-1	11	NA	TRBV7-2	TGTGCCAGCAGCTTTTTGGATGAGCAGTTCTTC	CASSFLDEQFF
TRBD1	TRBJ1-6	15	NA	TRBV6-6	TGTGCCAGCAGTTACTCAGGACAGGGTGGGCCACCCCTCCACTTT	CASSYSGQGGPPLHF
TRBD1	TRBJ1-2	15	once	TRBV5-1	TGCGCCAGCAGCCCCCGGACAGGGGGGAATGATGGCTACACCTTC	CASSPRTGGNDGYTF
NA	TRBJ2-2	14	NA	TRBV5-1	TGCGCCAGCAGCTTGGCGGTGGCCACCGGGGAGCTGTTTTTT	CASSLAVATGELFF
NA	TRBJ1-1	14	NA	TRBV5-4	TGTGCCAGCAGCGCAAATGGCCCTGTGACTGAAGCTTTCTTT	CASSANGPVTEAFF
NA	TRBJ2-3	12	NA	TRBV2	TGTGCCAGCAGTTCTTCTAGCGATACGCAGTATTTT	CASSSSSDTQYF
TRBD1	TRBJ1-1	15	NA	TRBV9	TGTGCCAGCAGCGCGACAGGGGGTGGTATCGCTGAAGCTTTCTTT	CASSATGGGIAEAFF
NA	TRBJ2-3	15	NA	TRBV4-3	TGCGCCAGCAGCCAAGATATGGAGTCCACAGATACGCAGTATTTT	CASSQDMESTDTQYF
NA	TRBJ2-5	13	NA	TRBV4-1	TGCGCCACCCCAATCTGGGAACAAGAGACCCAGTACTTC	CATPIWEQETQYF
NA	TRBJ1-6	14	NA	TRBV13	TGTGCCAGCAGCATCCCGGGACCTAATTCACCCCTCCACTTT	CASSIPGPNSPLHF
NA	TRBJ1-1	14	NA	TRBV7-2	TGTGCCAGCAGCTCGGGACGGCTGAACACTGAAGCTTTCTTT	CASSSGRLNTEAFF
NA	TRBJ2-7	14	NA	TRBV28	TGTGCCAGCTCCCTAGGGGGTAACAGCAACGAGCAGTACTTC	CASSLGGNSNEQYF
TRBD1	TRBJ2-2	16	NA	TRBV7-2	TGTGCCAGCAGACCAACAGGGGGCGGAAACACCGGGGAGCTGTTTTTT	CASRPTGGGNTGELFF
NA	TRBJ1-4	14	NA	TRBV28	TGTGCCAGCAGTTTTAGCAGGAGTAATGAAAAACTGTTTTTT	CASSFSRSNEKLFF
NA	TRBJ2-1	14	NA	TRBV21-1	TGTGCCAGCAGCAAAGCTTTTCCTCCCGATGAGCAGTTCTTC	CASSKAFPPDEQFF
NA	TRBJ1-3	15	NA	TRBV25-1	TGTGCCAGCAGTTTAGGGGGGGGCTTTGGAAACACCATATATTTT	CASSLGGGFGNTIYF
TRBD2	TRBJ2-5	17	NA	TRBV5-4	TGTGCCAGCAGCTTGGCCATTGGCGGGAGGTACCAAGAGACCCAGTACTTC	CASSLAIGGRYQETQYF
NA	TRBJ2-4	13	NA	TRBV4-1	TGCGCCAGCAGCCACATTTTTCAAAACATTCAGTACTTC	CASSHIFQNIQYF
TRBD1	TRBJ1-2	16	NA	TRBV18	TGTGCCAGCTCACCAATCGCGGGACAGGGGGATTATGGCTACACCTTC	CASSPIAGQGDYGYTF
TRBD1	TRBJ2-7	15	NA	TRBV28	TGTGCCAGCAGGACCGGGACAGGGGGTTCCTACGAGCAGTACTTC	CASRTGTGGSYEQYF
NA	TRBJ1-5	16	NA	TRBV7-9	TGTGCCAGCAGCTTAGAACAGGGTAATAGCAATCAGCCCCAGCATTTT	CASSLEQGNSNQPQHF